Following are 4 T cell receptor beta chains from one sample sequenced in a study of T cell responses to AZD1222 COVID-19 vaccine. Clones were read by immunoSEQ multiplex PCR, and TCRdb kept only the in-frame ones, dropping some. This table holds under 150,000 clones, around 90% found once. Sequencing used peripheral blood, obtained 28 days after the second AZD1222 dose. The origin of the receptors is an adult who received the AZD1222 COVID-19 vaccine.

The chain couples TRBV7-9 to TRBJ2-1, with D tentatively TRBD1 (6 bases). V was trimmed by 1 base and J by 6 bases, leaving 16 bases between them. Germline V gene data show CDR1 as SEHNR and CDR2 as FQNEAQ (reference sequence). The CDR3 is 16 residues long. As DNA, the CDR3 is TGTGCCAGCAGCTTAGAGGGGACATCCAGTTTCAATGAGCAGTTCTTC. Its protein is CASSLEGTSSFNEQFF.

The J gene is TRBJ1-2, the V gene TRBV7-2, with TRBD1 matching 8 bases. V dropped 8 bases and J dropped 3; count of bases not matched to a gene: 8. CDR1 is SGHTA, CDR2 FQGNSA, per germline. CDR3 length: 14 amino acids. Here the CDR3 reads CASGSGQGDYGYTF. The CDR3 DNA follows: TGTGCCAGCGGCTCTGGACAGGGTGACTATGGCTACACCTTC.

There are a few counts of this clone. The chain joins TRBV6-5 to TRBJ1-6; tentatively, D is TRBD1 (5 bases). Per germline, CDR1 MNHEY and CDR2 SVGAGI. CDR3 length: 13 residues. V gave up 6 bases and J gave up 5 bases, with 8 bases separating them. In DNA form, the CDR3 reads TGTGCCAGCAGAGCGGGACATAATTCACCCCTCCACTTT. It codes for CASRAGHNSPLHF.

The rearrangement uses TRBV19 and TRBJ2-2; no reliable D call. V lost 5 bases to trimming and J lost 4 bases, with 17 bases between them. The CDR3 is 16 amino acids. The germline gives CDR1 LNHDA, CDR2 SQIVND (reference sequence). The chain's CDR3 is CASSLPGRVITGELFF. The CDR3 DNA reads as TGTGCCAGTAGTCTCCCAGGAAGGGTTATCACCGGGGAGCTGTTTTTT.